The present T cell receptor beta chain was sequenced within a study of cytomegalovirus exposure and HLA in healthy donors (dated by TCRdb to 2016 to 2017). Study-level background: The 700 or so repertoires of the first cohort and the 110 or so validation repertoires were produced on the same platform, according to a later analysis. The study was designed to test whether signatures of past pathogen exposure could be identified by cataloging public T cell receptors. In addition to the first cohort of around 670 subjects, a separate validation cohort of around 110 different subjects was used. To predict cytomegalovirus infection status, the study combined high-throughput TCR immunosequencing, statistical association of individual TCRs with disease status, and machine learning.

Of note for this clone: Its target antigen remains unknown. No base-level quality is on record; no much larger clone is a single base apart.

Study-wide conclusions, independent of this receptor: The study listed 164 TCR beta chains as associated with cytomegalovirus. In a later analysis, TCRs clustered in the first cohort were found to also tend to co-occur in the roughly 120 validation repertoires, with about 93% of cluster scores above 0. A few of the identified cytomegalovirus-associated TCR beta chains were confirmed in vitro to be specific for cytomegalovirus antigens. While some public TCRs were present in many individuals, most TCR sequences turned up only very rarely across donors. In both the original and validation cohorts, the classifier was reported to diagnose cytomegalovirus status with high specificity and sensitivity. According to the authors, the approach could potentially be generalized to other disease states and immunological phenotypes. A later analysis had no HLA typing for the validation cohort, so co-occurrence there was scored across all 110 or so repertoires.

Libraries came from the immunoSEQ multiplex PCR assay. On the study's bioinformatics: A statistical classification framework was developed to diagnose cytomegalovirus status using the catalog of TCR beta chain sequences. TCRdb stores this immuneACCESS table with in-frame sequences only. Part of the clones is absent; in the studies checked, under half of the shortfall reflects unresolved V genes, and no reason is known for the rest. The DNA gave D and trimming, while V, J and clone size come from that table. The sample profile shows 200,000 to 300,000 clones; approximately 87% of them were found once. Around 2.6% of the sample rests with the top ten. Trimming takes 5 bases from V and 6 bases from J, and the germline ends sit 10 bases apart. In the germline V gene, CDR1 corresponds to SGHTA and CDR2 to FQGNSA. The CDR3 sequence holds 12 residues, the cysteine and phenylalanine included. The kept DNA is CDR3 alone, 36 bases in frame from the first base.

The donors were included in the validation cohort of 120 subjects, a group kept apart from the roughly 730-subject first cohort. The specimen sequenced was PBMCs. The V gene is TRBV7-2 and the J gene is TRBJ1-1, and perhaps TRBD1 as D gene, on 6 matching bases. The clonotype comes from a man aged 18-30 years in good health and CMV-seronegative. The DNA sequence reads TGTGCCAGCAGCCCGCACAGGGCTGAAGCTTTCTTT. It translates as CASSPHRAEAFF. Full variable domain (CDR3 extended with the reference TRBV7-2 and TRBJ1-1 proteins): GAGVSQSPSNKVTEKGKDVELRCDPISGHTALYWYRQSLGQGLEFLIYFQGNSAPDKSGLPSDRFSAERTGGSVSTLTIQRTQQEDSAVYLCASSPHRAEAFFGQGTRLTVV.